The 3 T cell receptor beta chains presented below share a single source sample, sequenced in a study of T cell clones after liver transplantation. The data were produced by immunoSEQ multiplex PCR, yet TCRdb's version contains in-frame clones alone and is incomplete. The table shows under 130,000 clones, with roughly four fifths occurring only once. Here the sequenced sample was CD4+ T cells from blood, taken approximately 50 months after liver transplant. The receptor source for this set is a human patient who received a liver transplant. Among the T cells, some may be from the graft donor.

In nucleotides, the CDR3 is TGCAGCGTACTTACCGGGACAGGGAACACTGAAGCTTTCTTT. As protein: CSVLTGTGNTEAFF. The chain couples TRBV29-1 to TRBJ1-1; 8 positions match TRBD1. The CDR3 is 14 amino acids. The junction had 7 bases not matched to a gene; V was cut back by 6 bases and J by 1 base. The germline V gene has CDR1 SQVTM and CDR2 ANQGSEA.

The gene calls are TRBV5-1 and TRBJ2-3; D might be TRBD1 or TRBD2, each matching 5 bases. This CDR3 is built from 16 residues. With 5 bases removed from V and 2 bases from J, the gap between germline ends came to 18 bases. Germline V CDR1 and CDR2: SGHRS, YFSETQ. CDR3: CASRSTGTRNTDTQYF. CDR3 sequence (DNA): TGCGCCAGCAGGTCCACCGGGACGAGAAACACAGATACGCAGTATTTT.

CDR3 coding DNA: TGTGCCAGTAGCCCAGACAGGGCCTACGAGCAGTACTTC. It translates to CASSPDRAYEQYF. The chain combines TRBV19 with TRBJ2-7; 7 bases line up with TRBD1. There are 13 residues in the CDR3. Germline values: CDR1 LNHDA, CDR2 SQIVND (reference sequence). The V and J ends lost 6 bases and 2 bases, in that order; junction bases with no gene match: 4.